The 15 T cell receptor beta chains listed next were all sequenced from one sample in a study of cytomegalovirus exposure and HLA in healthy donors. The PCR ran on 60 Vbeta and 13 Jbeta primers. The method was immunoSEQ multiplex PCR; TCRdb's version includes in-frame clones alone and lacks a portion of them. The sample includes over 100,000 clones. Material: PBMCs. These receptors were taken from a man aged 25 to 40 in good health and CMV-seronegative.

V and J are TRBV7-2 and TRBJ2-3; D possibly corresponds to TRBD2 (6 bases). V lost 5 bases to trimming and J lost 6 bases, with 12 bases between them. CDR1 is SGHTA, CDR2 FQGNSA, per germline. CDR3 length: 13 residues. CDR3 amino acids: CASSLRLVDTQYF. The CDR3 DNA is TGTGCCAGCAGCCTACGACTAGTCGATACGCAGTATTTT.

This chain connects TRBV2 to TRBJ2-2, with TRBD1 identical over 8 bases. From germline, CDR1 is SNHLY and CDR2 FYNNEI. With 8 bases clipped from V and 0 bases from J, the junction kept 5 bases outside the gene matches. CDR3 length equals 15 residues. CDR3 in DNA: TGTGCCAGCGGCTGGACAGGGTCGAACACCGGGGAGCTGTTTTTT. Translation: CASGWTGSNTGELFF.

The chain couples TRBV4-3 to TRBJ2-5; D is possibly TRBD1 (8 bases). V shed 3 bases and J shed 3 bases, with 17 bases lying between them. There are 16 residues in the CDR3. Germline CDR1 and CDR2: LGHNA and YSLEER. The CDR3 region is CASSQSFTGGEETQYF. DNA of the CDR3: TGCGCCAGCAGCCAGTCGTTCACAGGGGGGGAAGAGACCCAGTACTTC.

The chain has TRBV14 and TRBJ1-2, with D possibly matching TRBD1 (6 bases). Germline V gene lookup returns CDR1 SGHDN and CDR2 FVKESK. CDR3 length: 14 residues. V was trimmed by 3 bases and J by 2 bases, leaving 10 bases between them. CDR3 region: CASSHIDRNYGYTF. The CDR3 bases are TGTGCCAGCAGCCACATCGACAGGAACTATGGCTACACCTTC.

This chain connects TRBV11-3 to TRBJ2-3; the match to TRBD1 covers 10 bases. CDR1 SGHNT and CDR2 YENEEA come from the germline V gene. V gave up 0 bases and J gave up 4 bases; unmatched junction bases: 1. The CDR3 consists of 15 residues. The CDR3 reads CASSLDDRGPDTQYF. The CDR3 DNA reads as TGTGCCAGCAGCTTAGATGACAGGGGGCCAGATACGCAGTATTTT.

The chain joins TRBV7-2 to TRBJ2-7, with 12 bases identical to TRBD1. Germline trimming cut 3 bases from V and 4 bases from J; bases unmatched to any gene: 7. This CDR3 is 16 amino acids long. Germline-derived CDR1 and CDR2 are SGHTA and FQGNSA. In nucleotides, the CDR3 is TGTGCCAGCAGCTTGGGGACAGGGGGCATTTGGTACGAGCAGTACTTC. Encoded protein: CASSLGTGGIWYEQYF.

The chain has TRBV19 and TRBJ1-2; perhaps TRBD1 as D (5 bases). This CDR3 contains 15 residues. V gave up 7 bases and J gave up 4 bases, with 19 bases separating them. Germline CDR1 is LNHDA and CDR2 is SQIVND (reference sequence). In nucleotides, the CDR3 is TGTGCCAGTATCCCTGACAGAACGTGGGGCTATGGCTACACCTTC. It is translated as CASIPDRTWGYGYTF.

The chain recombines TRBV2 with TRBJ1-6, with D unresolved. Looked up from germline, CDR1 is SNHLY and CDR2 is FYNNEI. With 6 bases removed from V and 8 bases from J, the gap between germline ends came to 8 bases. This CDR3 has 12 residues. The CDR3 here is CASSERDSPLHF. CDR3 DNA: TGTGCCAGCAGCGAGCGGGATTCACCCCTCCACTTT.

The chain has TRBV6-1 and TRBJ2-7; possibly TRBD1 for D (5 bases). The ends were cut back, 0 bases at V and 0 bases at J, with 9 bases in the middle. CDR1 and CDR2 from the germline V gene are MNHNS and SASEGT. The CDR3 is made up of 15 amino acids. The CDR3 coding sequence is TGTGCCAGCAGTGAAGCGACAGTGAACTCCTACGAGCAGTACTTC. Amino acids: CASSEATVNSYEQYF.

The CDR3 coding sequence is TGTGCCATCAGAGTAGGACTAGCGGGGGGGCCAGGGGAGCAGTTCTTC. It translates to CAIRVGLAGGPGEQFF. The chain uses TRBV10-3 and TRBJ2-1; 15 nucleotides line up with TRBD2. The CDR3 consists of 16 residues. Germline values: CDR1 ENHRY, CDR2 SYGVKD. V shed 6 bases, J shed 10 bases, and the junction held 10 bases outside the gene matches.

The chain is built from TRBV6-1 and TRBJ2-7; TRBD2 matches 10 bases. V dropped 3 bases and J dropped 6; count of bases not matched to a gene: 8. CDR3 length: 15 residues. Germline-derived CDR1 and CDR2 are MNHNS and SASEGT. The CDR3, as DNA: TGTGCCAGCAGTGACGGGTTTCTAGCGGGGGTCGAGCAGTACTTC. This encodes CASSDGFLAGVEQYF.

J is TRBJ2-5 and V is TRBV5-1; 8 nucleotides agree with TRBD2. The CDR3 has 14 residues. The V gene's germline CDR1 is SGHRS and CDR2 YFSETQ. V shed 0 bases and J 4 bases; nucleotides not matched to a gene: 2. The CDR3 DNA follows: TGCGCCAGCAGCTTGGTTCTAGCGGGAGAGACCCAGTACTTC. Protein sequence: CASSLVLAGETQYF.

The gene calls are TRBV30 and TRBJ1-3; D possibly corresponds to TRBD1 (5 bases). Trimming removed 3 bases from V and 4 bases from J, with 16 bases in between. This CDR3 is built from 15 residues. Germline V CDR1 and CDR2: GTSNPN, SVGIG (reference sequence). CDR3 nucleotides: TGTGCCTGGAGCGCAGGGTGGCCTCCAGGAAACACCATATATTTT. Its translation: CAWSAGWPPGNTIYF.

The gene calls are TRBV2 and TRBJ1-5; no definite D call. The CDR3 extends over 15 amino acids. From germline, CDR1 is SNHLY and CDR2 FYNNEI. Trimming removed 2 bases at V and 0 bases at J, with 8 bases between. The CDR3 nucleotides are TGTGCCAGCAGTGAACACAGCTCTAGCAATCAGCCCCAGCATTTT. Amino acids: CASSEHSSSNQPQHF.

J is TRBJ1-4 and V is TRBV18; D is uncertain. The CDR3 totals 12 residues. The V end was cut by 3 bases, the J end by 6 bases, with 5 bases between. Germline V lookup: CDR1 KGHSH, CDR2 LQKENI. The CDR3 loop reads CASSPSDEKLFF. The CDR3 DNA reads as TGTGCCAGCTCACCTTCCGATGAAAAACTGTTTTTT.